These T cell receptor beta chains were read from a single sample in a study of blood T cell repertoires in COVID-19. Sequenced by immunoSEQ multiplex PCR; TCRdb stores in-frame clones only, minus some. The sample has 150,000 to 200,000 clones; roughly 80% are singletons. Sample: peripheral blood. These receptors originate from a woman in her seventies with acute or convalescent COVID-19. The CDR3 runs from the conserved cysteine through the conserved F or W. Where a row states a size, it is once, few, many or the class of an expanded clone; other rows omit it.

j_call | v_call | clone_size | cdr3_aa
TRBJ1-6 | TRBV25-1 | NA | CASRQGLASPLHF
TRBJ2-1 | TRBV4-3 | NA | CASSQDLPSGSEEQFF
TRBJ1-1 | TRBV24-1 | NA | CATSDGQRNTEAFF
TRBJ2-1 | TRBV7-2 | NA | CASSLVGTSGRGEQFF
TRBJ1-2 | TRBV7-8 | NA | CASSRTGGEGYTF
TRBJ2-2 | TRBV5-4 | NA | CASSFVTTGGPGELFF
TRBJ1-1 | TRBV30 | few | CAWSVLGQSPMNTEAFF
TRBJ2-1 | TRBV3-1/TRBV3-2 | NA | CASSQLGPNEQFF
TRBJ2-1 | TRBV11-2 | few | CASRELGRRDNEQFF
TRBJ1-6 | TRBV2 | NA | CASSDRLQSPLHF
TRBJ2-2 | TRBV27 | NA | CASSSGRAPGELFF
TRBJ2-1 | TRBV10-1 | NA | CASSSRGGDNEQFF
TRBJ2-7 | TRBV6-6 | NA | CASSLVGGTVEQYF
TRBJ2-3 | TRBV27 | NA | CASSSAGAGTDTQYF
TRBJ2-5 | TRBV6-2/TRBV6-3 | NA | CASSAVQTQYF
TRBJ2-3 | TRBV3-1/TRBV3-2 | NA | CASSQDIPDPDWQNTDTQYF
TRBJ1-3 | TRBV28 | NA | CASSFPGISLGNTIYF
TRBJ1-2 | TRBV28 | NA | CASGTVRGYTF
TRBJ2-1 | TRBV6-2/TRBV6-3 | NA | CASSTTSIHEQFF
TRBJ2-2 | TRBV5-1 | few | CASSLAAGAEAGELFF
TRBJ2-7 | TRBV2 | NA | CASTASFYEQYF
TRBJ2-7 | TRBV19 | NA | CARPSGDSSEQYF
TRBJ1-2 | TRBV24-1 | NA | CATSDFRWTGSRRINYGYTF
TRBJ1-5 | TRBV10-3 | few | CAISEGGHSNQPQHF
TRBJ1-2 | TRBV5-6 | NA | CASSRAGRGDYGYTF
TRBJ1-2 | TRBV19 | once | CASSMDREVLYGYTF